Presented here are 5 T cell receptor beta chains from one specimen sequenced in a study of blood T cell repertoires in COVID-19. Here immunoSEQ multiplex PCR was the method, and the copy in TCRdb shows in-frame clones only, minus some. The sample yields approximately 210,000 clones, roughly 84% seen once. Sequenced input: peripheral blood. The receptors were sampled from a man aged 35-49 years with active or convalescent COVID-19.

CDR3 sequence: CASSQDLGQLYGYTF. The CDR3 region has the DNA TGCGCCAGCAGCCAAGATTTGGGACAGCTCTATGGCTACACCTTC. The V gene is TRBV4-1, the J gene TRBJ1-2, with 7 bases that match TRBD1. Germline V lookup: CDR1 MGHRA, CDR2 YSYEKL. This CDR3 comprises 15 residues. V was clipped by 0 bases and J by 4 bases; unmatched bases: 5.

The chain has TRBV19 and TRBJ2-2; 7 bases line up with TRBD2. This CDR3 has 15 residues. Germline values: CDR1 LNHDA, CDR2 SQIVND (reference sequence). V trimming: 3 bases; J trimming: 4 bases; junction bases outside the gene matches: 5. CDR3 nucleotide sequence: TGTGCCAGTAGTATCTCGGGGGGAAGCACCGGGGAGCTGTTTTTT. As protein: CASSISGGSTGELFF.

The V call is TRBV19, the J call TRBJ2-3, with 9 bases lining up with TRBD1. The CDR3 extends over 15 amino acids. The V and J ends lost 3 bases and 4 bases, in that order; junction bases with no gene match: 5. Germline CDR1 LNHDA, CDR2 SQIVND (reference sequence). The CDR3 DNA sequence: TGTGCCAGTAGTATTAGGACAGGGGTAGCAGATACGCAGTATTTT. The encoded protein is CASSIRTGVADTQYF.

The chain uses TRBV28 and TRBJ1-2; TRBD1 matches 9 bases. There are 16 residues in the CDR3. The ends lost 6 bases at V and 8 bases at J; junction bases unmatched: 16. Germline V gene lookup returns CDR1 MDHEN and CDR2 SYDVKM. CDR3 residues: CASSPGGDRVLRGYTF. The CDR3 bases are TGTGCCAGCAGCCCCGGGGGGGACAGGGTTTTGAGGGGCTACACCTTC.

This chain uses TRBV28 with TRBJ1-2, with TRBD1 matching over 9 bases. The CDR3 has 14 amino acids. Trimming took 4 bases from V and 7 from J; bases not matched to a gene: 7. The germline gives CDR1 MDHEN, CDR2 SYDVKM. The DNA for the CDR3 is TGTGCCAGCAGTTCACCGGGACAGGGAGCTGGCTACACCTTC. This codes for CASSSPGQGAGYTF.